These 14 T cell receptor beta chains were sequenced from one sample in a study of blood T cell repertoires in COVID-19. The method was immunoSEQ multiplex PCR; TCRdb's version includes in-frame clones alone and lacks a portion of them. The sample has a few hundred thousand clones; 75% to 90% are singletons. Sequencing was performed on peripheral blood. The receptors here all came from a young woman with acute or convalescent COVID-19.

In this sample, this clone turned up a few times. The CDR3: CASSLLGLLAGGPNEQYF. Written as DNA, the CDR3 is TGTGCCAGCAGCTTGTTAGGTTTGTTAGCGGGGGGGCCGAATGAGCAGTACTTC. The chain couples TRBV5-4 to TRBJ2-7, with 11 bases lining up with TRBD2. The germline V gene encodes CDR1 SGHNT and CDR2 YYREEE (reference sequence). This CDR3 has 18 residues. V gave up 1 base and J gave up 7 bases; unmatched junction bases: 16.

This sequence joins TRBV19 and TRBJ1-5; the match to TRBD1 covers 8 bases. The CDR3 consists of 17 residues. J was trimmed by 4 bases and V by 3 bases; bases with no gene match: 11. CDR1 and CDR2 from the germline V gene are LNHDA and SQIVND (reference sequence). This CDR3 is CASSIQGALLANQPQHF. The CDR3 coding sequence is TGTGCCAGTAGTATCCAGGGGGCGCTTCTAGCGAATCAGCCCCAGCATTTT.

The rearrangement joins TRBV28 to TRBJ2-1, with 9 bases identical to TRBD2. Trimming at V came to 8 bases and at J to 9 bases, leaving 14 bases not matched to a gene. Per germline, CDR1 MDHEN and CDR2 SYDVKM. This CDR3 spans 15 amino acids. The CDR3 nucleotides read TGTGCCAGCTCAAAACCTAGCGGGATCTTTAGTGAGCAGTTCTTC. This translates into CASSKPSGIFSEQFF.

In its sample, this clone was seen a few times. The rearrangement uses TRBV9 and TRBJ1-1, with D uncertain. CDR1 is SGDLS, CDR2 YYNGEE, per germline. There are 14 residues in the CDR3. The V and J ends lost 1 base and 3 bases respectively, with 10 bases between them. The CDR3 region is CASSVSPRDTEAFF. CDR3 DNA sequence: TGTGCCAGCAGCGTATCCCCTCGGGACACTGAAGCTTTCTTT.

In this sample, this clone turned up many times. The rearrangement joins TRBV24-1 to TRBJ2-2; 9 bases are a match to TRBD2. Germline values: CDR1 KGHDR, CDR2 SFDVKD. After removal of 0 bases from V and 6 bases from J, the junction contained 7 bases not matched to a gene. The CDR3 consists of 17 residues. This chain's CDR3 is CATSDLRLAGTAGELFF. CDR3 bases: TGTGCCACCAGTGATTTGCGCCTAGCGGGGACGGCCGGGGAGCTGTTTTTT.

V and J are TRBV10-2 and TRBJ1-2; TRBD1 agrees at 8 bases. The CDR3 spans 15 residues. Looked up from germline, CDR1 is WSHSY and CDR2 is SAAADI. J lost 4 bases, V lost 7 bases, and 11 bases had no gene match. CDR3 DNA: TGCGCCAGCACCCAGGGGGCAGTTAAACTCTATGGCTACACCTTC. This codes for CASTQGAVKLYGYTF.

This rearrangement joins TRBV27 to TRBJ1-2; the D gene is possibly TRBD1 (6 bases). V lost 5 bases and J lost 8, with 12 bases in between. The CDR3 extends over 12 amino acids. The germline gives CDR1 MNHEY, CDR2 SMNVEV (reference sequence). The CDR3 sequence: CASSTGTRGYTF. The CDR3, as DNA: TGTGCCAGCAGTACAGGGACCCGAGGCTACACCTTC.

This sequence joins TRBV27 and TRBJ2-2; 12 bases align to TRBD2. Trimming at V came to 2 bases and at J to 5 bases, leaving 9 bases not matched to a gene. The germline V gene encodes CDR1 MNHEY and CDR2 SMNVEV (reference sequence). CDR3 size: 18 residues. CDR3 protein: CASSLGLAGGPRTGELFF. For the CDR3, the DNA is TGTGCCAGCAGTTTAGGGCTAGCGGGAGGGCCGCGGACCGGGGAGCTGTTTTTT.

In DNA, the CDR3 is TGTGCCAGCAGCGCAGGACAGGGGGCGCGTGAGACCCAGTACTTC. This encodes CASSAGQGARETQYF. The V call is TRBV5-6, the J call TRBJ2-5; 11 nucleotides match TRBD1. Germline CDR1 is SGHDT and CDR2 is YYEEEE. The CDR3 covers 15 residues. The V and J ends lost 4 bases and 5 bases, in that order; junction bases with no gene match: 7.

The rearrangement links TRBV5-1 to TRBJ2-1; 15 positions match TRBD2. The CDR3 consists of 18 residues. Germline loops: CDR1 SGHRS, CDR2 YFSETQ. V dropped 4 bases and J dropped 5; count of bases not matched to a gene: 10. The CDR3 nucleotides read TGCGCCAGCAGCACGGGACTAGCGGGGGGTCGATGGGACAATGAGCAGTTCTTC. It specifies CASSTGLAGGRWDNEQFF.

The chain uses TRBV7-9 and TRBJ2-2; a possible D gene is TRBD2 (5 bases). V was pared by 5 bases and J by 0 bases, with 10 bases between. CDR1 and CDR2 from the germline V gene are SEHNR and FQNEAQ (reference sequence). This CDR3 contains 15 residues. This CDR3 reads CASSPTSTNTGELFF. Here the CDR3 DNA reads TGTGCCAGCAGCCCAACTAGTACGAACACCGGGGAGCTGTTTTTT.

This clone came up a few times. The J gene is TRBJ1-6, the V gene TRBV3-1 (or the pseudogene TRBV3-2); 9 bases are shared with TRBD1. In germline, CDR1 is LGHDT, CDR2 YNNKEL (reference sequence). V trimming: 2 bases; J trimming: 9 bases; junction bases outside the gene matches: 5. The CDR3 is 15 residues long. The CDR3 DNA sequence: TGTGCCAGCAGCCAAACAGGGGGCGCGGGTTCACCCCTCCACTTT. It translates to CASSQTGGAGSPLHF.

This chain joins TRBV30 and TRBJ2-3; D remains unclear. The CDR3 is 15 amino acids. Germline-derived CDR1 and CDR2 are GTSNPN and SVGIG (reference sequence). V gave up 3 bases and J gave up 1 base, with 14 bases separating them. The CDR3 nucleotides read TGTGCCTGGAGCGAACTACCTATGGGCACAGATACGCAGTATTTT. It yields the protein CAWSELPMGTDTQYF.

V gene TRBV6-1 combines with J gene TRBJ1-3, with 7 bases fitting TRBD1. The CDR3 is 17 residues long. Trimming cost V 2 bases and J 0 bases; bases outside gene matches: 7. CDR1 and CDR2 from the germline V gene are MNHNS and SASEGT. For the CDR3, the DNA is TGTGCCAGCAGTGAAAACCCTCGGACAGGCTCTGGAAACACCATATATTTT. Amino acids: CASSENPRTGSGNTIYF.